This entry lists 28 T cell receptor beta chains sequenced from one sample in a study of siplizumab effects on memory and regulatory T cells. TCRdb's table, derived via immunoSEQ multiplex PCR, lists solely in-frame clones and lacks some. This sample carries 70,000 to 100,000 clones, over 85% of them seen once, and the ten largest clones take over 5.5%. Sequencing was done on a sample of CD8+ T cells sorted from blood. Source of these receptors: a human donor in good health.

V usage is TRBV13 and J usage is TRBJ2-3; maybe TRBD2 (6 bases). Trimming stripped 2 bases from V and 2 bases from J, with 11 bases between. This CDR3 has 15 residues. The germline V gene has CDR1 PRHDT and CDR2 FYEKMQ (reference sequence). The CDR3 sequence: CASSLQTRPTDTQYF. The CDR3 DNA is TGTGCCAGCAGCTTACAGACTAGACCCACAGATACGCAGTATTTT. Full variable domain (remainder filled in from reference TRBV13 and TRBJ2-3): AAGVIQSPRHLIKEKRETATLKCYPIPRHDTVYWYQQGPGQDPQFLISFYEKMQSDKGSIPDRFSAQQFSDYHSELNMSSLELGDSALYFCASSLQTRPTDTQYFGPGTRLTVL.

The rearrangement uses TRBV21-1 and TRBJ2-7; the D call in the table, TRBD1, was not verified against the DNA. TRBV21-1 is recorded as a pseudogene. CDR3 length equals 13 residues. CDR3: CASSLTGLTKQYF. CDR3 nucleotides: TGTGCCAGCAGCTTGACAGGGCTTACGAAGCAGTACTTC.

The CDR3 DNA sequence: TGTGCCAGCAGCTTAGGTGATGTGGAAGTCACCGGGGAGCTGTTTTTT. Protein sequence: CASSLGDVEVTGELFF. The V and J genes are TRBV7-9 and TRBJ2-2; no reliable D call. The CDR3 totals 16 residues. Germline CDR1 reads SEHNR; CDR2 reads FQNEAQ (reference sequence). V lost 1 base and J 4 bases, leaving 13 bases between the germline ends.

The rearrangement joins TRBV5-6 to TRBJ2-7; 12 nucleotides align to TRBD1. Unmatched junction bases numbered 3, after V lost 4 bases and J lost 4 bases. This CDR3 region has 14 residues. Germline-derived CDR1 and CDR2 are SGHDT and YYEEEE. CDR3 sequence: CASSMGQGAYEQYF. The CDR3 DNA follows: TGTGCCAGCAGCATGGGACAGGGGGCGTACGAGCAGTACTTC.

CDR3 amino acids: CASSQPFGQGGTEAFF. CDR3 DNA: TGCGCCAGCAGCCAACCATTCGGACAGGGTGGCACTGAAGCTTTCTTT. This chain uses TRBV4-1 with TRBJ1-1; 8 nucleotides line up with TRBD1. CDR3 size: 16 residues. Germline CDR1 MGHRA, CDR2 YSYEKL. The ends lost 2 bases at V and 4 bases at J; junction bases unmatched: 9.

The chain combines TRBV15 with TRBJ2-1, with 9 nucleotides matching TRBD1. Germline V gene data show CDR1 as LNHNV and CDR2 as YYDKDF (reference sequence). The length of the CDR3 is 16 residues. Germline trimming cut 3 bases from V and 5 bases from J; bases unmatched to any gene: 8. The CDR3 DNA follows: TGTGCCACCAGCAGTACCCGGGACAGGGCAGACAATGAGCAGTTCTTC. It yields the protein CATSSTRDRADNEQFF.

The chain links TRBV15 to TRBJ2-5, with 10 bases aligning to TRBD2. J lost 6 bases, V lost 0 bases, and 7 bases had no gene match. CDR3 length equals 16 residues. Germline CDR1 is LNHNV and CDR2 is YYDKDF (reference sequence). The CDR3 DNA sequence: TGTGCCACCAGCAGAGATGTTACTAGCGGGATACAGACCCAGTACTTC. Its translation is CATSRDVTSGIQTQYF. Filled out from reference TRBV15 and TRBJ2-5, the complete variable domain reads DAMVIQNPRYQVTQFGKPVTLSCSQTLNHNVMYWYQQKSSQAPKLLFHYYDKDFNNEADTPDNFQSRRPNTSFCFLDIRSPGLGDTAMYLCATSRDVTSGIQTQYFGPGTRLLVL.

V usage is TRBV7-2 and J usage is TRBJ1-5; no reliable D call. CDR1 and CDR2 (germline): SGHTA, FQGNSA. V lost 1 base to trimming and J lost 6 bases, with 13 bases between them. The CDR3 loop spans 15 amino acids. The CDR3 sequence is CASSLEGLGSQPQHF. For the CDR3, the DNA is TGTGCCAGCAGCTTAGAGGGCCTCGGTAGTCAGCCCCAGCATTTT. The entire variable domain, with the rest obtained from reference TRBV7-2 and TRBJ1-5, is as follows: GAGVSQSPSNKVTEKGKDVELRCDPISGHTALYWYRQSLGQGLEFLIYFQGNSAPDKSGLPSDRFSAERTGGSVSTLTIQRTQQEDSAVYLCASSLEGLGSQPQHFGDGTRLSIL.

The rearrangement links TRBV5-5 to TRBJ2-7; D unclear. Looked up from germline, CDR1 is SGHKS and CDR2 is YYEKEE (reference sequence). The V and J ends lost 7 bases and 5 bases respectively, with 13 bases between them. The CDR3 has 12 amino acids. The CDR3 DNA sequence: TGTGCCAGCGGATGGGTTGAGAACGAGCAGTACTTC. Protein product: CASGWVENEQYF.

This chain connects TRBV4-2 to TRBJ2-1; 11 bases fit TRBD2. This CDR3 contains 16 residues. The junction had 7 bases not matched to a gene; V was cut back by 3 bases and J by 6 bases. CDR1 and CDR2 from the germline V gene are LGHNA and YNFKEQ. In nucleotides, the CDR3 is TGTGCCAGCAGCCAGGGTAGCGGGAGGGCCTCCAATGAGCAGTTCTTC. This codes for CASSQGSGRASNEQFF.

The chain uses TRBV13 and TRBJ2-2; TRBD2 matches at 10 bases. Germline CDR1 reads PRHDT; CDR2 reads FYEKMQ (reference sequence). The V segment lost 5 bases and the J segment 1 base; nucleotides outside the gene matches: 7. This CDR3 comprises 17 residues. CDR3 DNA: TGTGCCAGCAGCCCAGGGGGACTAGCGATGAACACCGGGGAGCTGTTTTTT. Its translation is CASSPGGLAMNTGELFF.

The chain couples TRBV27 to TRBJ1-1; TRBD1 might be the D (6 bases). Germline V lookup: CDR1 MNHEY, CDR2 SMNVEV (reference sequence). CDR3 size: 14 residues. The germline V and J ends were trimmed by 6 bases and 1 base, with 12 bases remaining between them. The DNA of the CDR3 is TGTGCCAGCAGGGGGGGCGAAAGGAACACTGAAGCTTTCTTT. Protein sequence: CASRGGERNTEAFF.

The chain is built from TRBV30 and TRBJ1-1; TRBD1 matches at 7 bases. V was pared by 2 bases and J by 2 bases, with 2 bases of the junction left unmatched. Germline V gene lookup returns CDR1 GTSNPN and CDR2 SVGIG (reference sequence). CDR3 size: 13 residues. The CDR3 DNA reads as TGTGCCTGGAGTTGGGACAGAAACACTGAAGCTTTCTTT. Its translation: CAWSWDRNTEAFF.

The rearrangement uses TRBV6-5 and TRBJ1-2; TRBD1 matches 7 bases. The CDR3 length is 13 residues. Germline values: CDR1 MNHEY, CDR2 SVGAGI. V was clipped by 6 bases and J by 2 bases; unmatched bases: 3. Here the CDR3 DNA reads TGTGCCAGCAGAGGGACAGAGAACTATGGCTACACCTTC. Its protein is CASRGTENYGYTF.

The chain carries TRBV4-2 and TRBJ2-5; a weak D match, TRBD2 (6 bases). This CDR3 comprises 16 residues. Germline V gene data show CDR1 as LGHNA and CDR2 as YNFKEQ. V was shortened by 5 bases and J by 5 bases, with 21 bases between the two germline ends. For the CDR3, the DNA is TGTGCCAGCAGCTCCGGGAGTGGCGTCGCCCCGGAGACCCAGTACTTC. It encodes CASSSGSGVAPETQYF.

CDR3 nucleotides: TGTGCCAGCAGCTTACCGGAGGGGCGATCCTACAATGAGCAGTTCTTC. Encoded protein: CASSLPEGRSYNEQFF. The chain combines TRBV7-8 with TRBJ2-1, with TRBD2 as a possible D gene (6 bases). Germline V CDR1 and CDR2: SGHVS, FQNEAQ. Trimming took 2 bases from V and 1 from J, leaving 12 bases between them. The CDR3 covers 16 residues.

The chain recombines TRBV10-1 with TRBJ2-1; TRBD2 matches at 9 bases. Germline lookup yields CDR1 WNHNN and CDR2 SYGVQD (reference sequence). V shed 2 bases, J shed 9 bases, and the junction held 8 bases outside the gene matches. This CDR3 is 15 amino acids long. The CDR3 DNA reads as TGCGCCAGCAGTGAGATGGGACTAGCCTTAGGTGAGCAGTTCTTC. Its translation is CASSEMGLALGEQFF.

The chain joins TRBV4-1 to TRBJ2-1; D may be TRBD1 or TRBD2 (5 bases each). CDR1 is MGHRA, CDR2 YSYEKL, per germline. V lost 2 bases to trimming and J lost 0 bases, with 14 bases between them. The CDR3 has 17 amino acids. CDR3 in DNA: TGCGCCAGCAGCCAAAGAGGGGCCCTTGACTCCTACAATGAGCAGTTCTTC. It codes for CASSQRGALDSYNEQFF.

There are a few counts of this clone. This chain connects TRBV29-1 to TRBJ1-1; the D gene is possibly TRBD1 (6 bases). Trimming left V 4 bases short and J 5 bases short, with 8 bases between. CDR1 is SQVTM, CDR2 ANQGSEA, per germline. The CDR3 is 11 residues long. CDR3 protein: CSVVGGTEAFF. The CDR3 DNA follows: TGCAGCGTTGTAGGGGGAACTGAAGCTTTCTTT.

V is TRBV27 and J is TRBJ1-1, with TRBD1 as a possible D gene (6 bases). The V gene's germline CDR1 is MNHEY and CDR2 SMNVEV (reference sequence). The CDR3 totals 12 residues. V lost 6 bases and J 4 bases, leaving 9 bases between the germline ends. In nucleotides, the CDR3 is TGTGCCAGCAGCCAAGGGGGCACTGAAGCTTTCTTT. Amino acids: CASSQGGTEAFF.

The chain recombines TRBV5-6 with TRBJ1-4; D perhaps matches TRBD1 (5 bases). Germline V gene sequence: CDR1 SGHDT, CDR2 YYEEEE. V was shortened by 4 bases and J by 2 bases, with 18 bases between the two germline ends. CDR3 size: 17 residues. The CDR3 bases are TGTGCCAGCAGCGCACAAAAGCAGGGTTGGACTAATGAAAAACTGTTTTTT. Translating it yields CASSAQKQGWTNEKLFF.

V is TRBV29-1 and J is TRBJ1-1, with D hard to call. V was trimmed by 6 bases and J by 1 base, leaving 9 bases between them. Looked up from germline, CDR1 is SQVTM and CDR2 is ANQGSEA. This CDR3 has 12 amino acids. CDR3 bases: TGCAGCGTCAATGGGGAGAACACTGAAGCTTTCTTT. Its protein is CSVNGENTEAFF.

The chain links TRBV2 to TRBJ1-2; 11 bases align to TRBD1. The germline gives CDR1 SNHLY, CDR2 FYNNEI. V was pared by 0 bases and J by 6 bases, with 3 bases of the junction left unmatched. The CDR3 has 15 amino acids. The CDR3 nucleotides read TGTGCCAGCAGTGAAGCGGACAGGGGGCTGGATGGCTACACCTTC. It codes for CASSEADRGLDGYTF.

This chain uses TRBV27 with TRBJ1-5; D is ambiguous. Germline CDR1 and CDR2: MNHEY and SMNVEV (reference sequence). Trimming took 1 base from V and 3 from J, leaving 10 bases between them. The CDR3 extends over 15 amino acids. This CDR3 reads CASSLFGPYNQPQHF. CDR3 nucleotide sequence: TGTGCCAGCAGTTTATTTGGCCCTTACAATCAGCCCCAGCATTTT.

J is TRBJ2-1 and V is TRBV4-1, with TRBD1 identical over 7 bases. Germline values: CDR1 MGHRA, CDR2 YSYEKL. This CDR3 has 15 amino acids. V trimming: 0 bases; J trimming: 5 bases; junction bases outside the gene matches: 4. CDR3 loop: CASSQDSGTDNEQFF. For the CDR3, the DNA is TGCGCCAGCAGCCAAGATTCGGGGACAGACAATGAGCAGTTCTTC.

Concerning this clone: At one end, the junction sequence differs from germline, possibly due to a read error. The chain has TRBV11-2 and TRBJ2-5, with 11 bases identical to TRBD2. CDR3 length: 14 amino acids. Germline loops: CDR1 SGHAT, CDR2 FQNNGV. The DNA of the CDR3 is TGTGCCAGCAGCTTAGGTCCTAGCGGGGGGCCCCCGGACTTC. Amino acid sequence: CASSLGPSGGPPDF.

V and J are TRBV7-8 and TRBJ2-7, with D tentatively TRBD1 (6 bases). The CDR3 is 14 residues long. The V gene lost 1 base and the J gene lost 3 bases, with 10 bases spanning the gap. The germline CDR1 and CDR2 sequences are SGHVS and FQNEAQ. In nucleotides, the CDR3 is TGTGCCAGCAGCTTAGATTCAGGGGTCTACGAGCAGTACTTC. This codes for CASSLDSGVYEQYF. The full variable domain, in which reference TRBV7-8 and TRBJ2-7 provide the parts outside the CDR3, is GAGVSQSPRYKVAKRGQDVALRCDPISGHVSLFWYQQALGQGPEFLTYFQNEAQLDKSGLPSDRFFAERPEGSVSTLKIQRTQQEDSAVYLCASSLDSGVYEQYFGPGTRLTVT.

This rearrangement joins TRBV4-2 to TRBJ2-1; 8 bases are shared with TRBD1. Germline V CDR1 and CDR2: LGHNA, YNFKEQ. This CDR3 has 19 residues. J gave up 3 bases and V 2 bases, and 15 bases lay outside the gene matches. Here the CDR3 reads CASSQLSMDRATYYNEQFF. CDR3 in DNA: TGTGCCAGCAGCCAATTGTCCATGGACAGGGCCACCTACTACAATGAGCAGTTCTTC.